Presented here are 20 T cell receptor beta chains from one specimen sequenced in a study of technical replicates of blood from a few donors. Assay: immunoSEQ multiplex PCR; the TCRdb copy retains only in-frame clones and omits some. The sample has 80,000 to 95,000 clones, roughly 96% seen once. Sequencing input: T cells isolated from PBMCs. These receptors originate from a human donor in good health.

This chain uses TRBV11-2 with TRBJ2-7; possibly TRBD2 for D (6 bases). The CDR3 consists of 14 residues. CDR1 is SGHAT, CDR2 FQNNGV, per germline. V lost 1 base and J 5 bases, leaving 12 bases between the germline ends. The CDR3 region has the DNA TGTGCCAGCAGCTTAGCCGGGACTTTAGACGAGCAGTACTTC. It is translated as CASSLAGTLDEQYF.

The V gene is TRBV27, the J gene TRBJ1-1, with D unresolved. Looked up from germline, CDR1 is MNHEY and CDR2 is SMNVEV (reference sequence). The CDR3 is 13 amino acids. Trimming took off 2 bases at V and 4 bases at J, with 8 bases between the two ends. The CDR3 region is CASSLGGRTEAFF. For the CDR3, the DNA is TGTGCCAGCAGTTTAGGCGGGCGCACTGAAGCTTTCTTT.

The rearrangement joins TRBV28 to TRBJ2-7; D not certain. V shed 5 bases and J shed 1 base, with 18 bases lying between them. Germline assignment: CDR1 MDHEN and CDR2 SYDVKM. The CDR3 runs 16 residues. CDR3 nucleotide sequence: TGTGCCAGCAGTCGCCTCATCAGATCCCCATCCTACGAGCAGTACTTC. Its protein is CASSRLIRSPSYEQYF.

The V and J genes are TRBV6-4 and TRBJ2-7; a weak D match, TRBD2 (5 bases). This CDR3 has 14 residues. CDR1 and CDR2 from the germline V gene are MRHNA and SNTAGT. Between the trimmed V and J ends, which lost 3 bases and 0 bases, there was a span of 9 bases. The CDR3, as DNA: TGTGCCAGCAGTGATACTAGATCCTCCTACGAGCAGTACTTC. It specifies CASSDTRSSYEQYF.

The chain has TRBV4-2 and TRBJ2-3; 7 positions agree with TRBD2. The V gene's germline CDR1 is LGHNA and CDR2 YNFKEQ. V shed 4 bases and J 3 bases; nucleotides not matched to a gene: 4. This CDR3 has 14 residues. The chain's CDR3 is CASSRTSVTDTQYF. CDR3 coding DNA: TGTGCCAGCAGCCGGACTAGTGTAACAGATACGCAGTATTTT.

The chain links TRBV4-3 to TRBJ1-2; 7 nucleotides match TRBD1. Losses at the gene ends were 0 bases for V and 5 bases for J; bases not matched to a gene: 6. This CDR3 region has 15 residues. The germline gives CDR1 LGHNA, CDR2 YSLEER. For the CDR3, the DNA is TGCGCCAGCAGCCAAGAATGGACAGGATCATATGGCTACACCTTC. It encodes CASSQEWTGSYGYTF.

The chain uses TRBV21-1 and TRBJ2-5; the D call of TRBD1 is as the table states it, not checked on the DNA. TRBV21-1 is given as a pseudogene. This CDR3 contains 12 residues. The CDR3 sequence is CASIQGRETQYF. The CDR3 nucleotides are TGTGCCAGCATACAGGGGAGAGAGACCCAGTACTTC.

The CDR3 here is CAITPGLAESSYEQYF. CDR3 nucleotide sequence: TGTGCCATCACTCCGGGACTAGCGGAAAGCTCCTACGAGCAGTACTTC. V gene TRBV10-3 combines with J gene TRBJ2-7; 11 bases agree with TRBD2. This CDR3 has 16 residues. Trimming took 7 bases from V and 0 from J; bases not matched to a gene: 8. Germline-derived CDR1 and CDR2 are ENHRY and SYGVKD.

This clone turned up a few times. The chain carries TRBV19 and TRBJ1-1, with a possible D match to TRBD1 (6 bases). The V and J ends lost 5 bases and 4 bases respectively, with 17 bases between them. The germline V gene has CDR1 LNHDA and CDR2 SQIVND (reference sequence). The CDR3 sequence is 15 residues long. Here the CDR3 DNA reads TGTGCCAGTAGTTTAGTAAGTAAGGGGGTCACTGAAGCTTTCTTT. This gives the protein CASSLVSKGVTEAFF.

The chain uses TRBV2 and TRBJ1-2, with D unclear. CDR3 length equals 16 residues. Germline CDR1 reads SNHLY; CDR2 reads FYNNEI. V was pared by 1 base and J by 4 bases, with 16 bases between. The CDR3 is CASSEGSEGKGYGYTF. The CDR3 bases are TGTGCCAGCAGTGAAGGGTCGGAGGGCAAAGGCTATGGCTACACCTTC.

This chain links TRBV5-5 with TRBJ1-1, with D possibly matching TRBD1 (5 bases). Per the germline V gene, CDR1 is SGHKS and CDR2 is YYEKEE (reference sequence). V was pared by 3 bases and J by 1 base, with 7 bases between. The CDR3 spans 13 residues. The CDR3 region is CASSWTSNTEAFF. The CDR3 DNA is TGTGCCAGCAGCTGGACATCGAACACTGAAGCTTTCTTT.

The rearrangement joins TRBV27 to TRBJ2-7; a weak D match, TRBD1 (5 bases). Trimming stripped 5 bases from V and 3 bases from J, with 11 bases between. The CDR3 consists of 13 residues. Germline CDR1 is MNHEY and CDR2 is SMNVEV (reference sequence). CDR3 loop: CASSPGRLYEQYF. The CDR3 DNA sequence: TGTGCCAGCAGTCCAGGGCGTCTCTACGAGCAGTACTTC.

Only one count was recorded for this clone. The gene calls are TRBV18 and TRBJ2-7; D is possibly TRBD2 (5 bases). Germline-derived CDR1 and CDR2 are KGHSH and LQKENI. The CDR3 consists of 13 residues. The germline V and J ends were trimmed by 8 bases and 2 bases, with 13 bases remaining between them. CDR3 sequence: CASTRDYPYEQYF. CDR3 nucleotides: TGTGCCAGCACCCGGGATTACCCCTACGAGCAGTACTTC.

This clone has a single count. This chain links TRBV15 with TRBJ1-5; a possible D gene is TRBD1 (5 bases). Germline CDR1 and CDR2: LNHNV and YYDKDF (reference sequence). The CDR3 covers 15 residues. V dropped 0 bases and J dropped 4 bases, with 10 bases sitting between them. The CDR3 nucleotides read TGTGCCACCAGCAGAGACGGGGGGAGTAATCAGCCCCAGCATTTT. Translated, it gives CATSRDGGSNQPQHF.

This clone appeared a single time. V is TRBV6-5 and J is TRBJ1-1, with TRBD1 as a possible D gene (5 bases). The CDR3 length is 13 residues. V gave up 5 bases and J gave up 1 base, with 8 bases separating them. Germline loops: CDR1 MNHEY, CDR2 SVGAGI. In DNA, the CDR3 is TGTGCCAGCAGTCGACAGCCGAACACTGAAGCTTTCTTT. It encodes CASSRQPNTEAFF.

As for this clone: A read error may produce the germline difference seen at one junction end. This CDR3 reads CASGDSDF. The CDR3 coding sequence is TGTGCCAGCGGGGACAGCGACTTC. J is TRBJ2-7 and V is TRBV2; 7 nucleotides align to TRBD1. Per the germline V gene, CDR1 is SNHLY and CDR2 is FYNNEI. The CDR3 runs to 8 residues.

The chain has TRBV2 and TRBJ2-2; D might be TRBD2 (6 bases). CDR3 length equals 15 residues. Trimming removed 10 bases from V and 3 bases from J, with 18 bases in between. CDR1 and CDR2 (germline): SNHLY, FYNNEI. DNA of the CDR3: TGTGCCACCCGGCGGGGAAGCAGCGACACCGGGGAGCTGTTTTTT. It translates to CATRRGSSDTGELFF.

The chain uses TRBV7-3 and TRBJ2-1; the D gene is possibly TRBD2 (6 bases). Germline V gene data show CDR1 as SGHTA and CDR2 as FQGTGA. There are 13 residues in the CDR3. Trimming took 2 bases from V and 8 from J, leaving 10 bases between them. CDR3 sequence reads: CASSLQSGDEQFF. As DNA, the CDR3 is TGTGCCAGCAGCTTACAGTCGGGGGATGAGCAGTTCTTC.

The CDR3 loop reads CSTELAGGFTDTQYF. CDR3 sequence (DNA): TGCAGCACGGAACTAGCGGGAGGATTCACAGATACGCAGTATTTT. The chain is built from TRBV29-1 and TRBJ2-3, with 12 nucleotides matching TRBD2. CDR1 is SQVTM, CDR2 ANQGSEA, per germline. The length of the CDR3 is 15 residues. With V trimmed by 8 bases and J by 2 bases, 8 bases remained unmatched.

The CDR3 is CASSHRISGRVGNEQFF. The CDR3 DNA sequence: TGTGCCAGCAGCCACCGTATAAGCGGGAGGGTTGGAAATGAGCAGTTCTTC. The chain links TRBV7-8 to TRBJ2-1; 10 positions match TRBD2. The J segment lost 7 bases and the V segment lost 5 bases, leaving 14 bases of the junction unmatched. Germline assignment: CDR1 SGHVS and CDR2 FQNEAQ. The CDR3 totals 17 residues. The variable domain in full, with the rest retrieved from reference TRBV7-8 and TRBJ2-1, is GAGVSQSPRYKVAKRGQDVALRCDPISGHVSLFWYQQALGQGPEFLTYFQNEAQLDKSGLPSDRFFAERPEGSVSTLKIQRTQQEDSAVYLCASSHRISGRVGNEQFFGPGTRLTVL.